These T cell receptor beta chains were read from a single sample in a study of shared clonotypes between healthy human individuals. Sequenced by immunoSEQ multiplex PCR; TCRdb stores in-frame clones only, minus some. Of some 1.5 million clones in the sample, approximately 98% were seen once. The sample consisted of naive CD4+ T cells sorted from blood. Every receptor here comes from a man aged 30 to 45 in good health. Each CDR3 is given with its conserved first and last residue. D genes are given only for firm matches. Clone size appears in some rows only: once, few, many, or a class for an expanded clone.

TRBV18	NA	TRBD2	TRBJ2-5	14	TGTGCCAGCTCACCGAGCGGGGGGGGAGAGACCCAGTACTTC	CASSPSGGGETQYF
TRBV27	once	NA	TRBJ2-1	15	TGTGCCAGCAGTTTTGTGCCGAGAACCTACAATGAGCAGTTCTTC	CASSFVPRTYNEQFF
TRBV29-1	NA	NA	TRBJ2-1	13	TGCAGCGTGGGGAGGGACAGGTACAATGAGCAGTTCTTC	CSVGRDRYNEQFF
TRBV9	once	NA	TRBJ2-2	18	TGTGCCAGCAGCGTAAGCATGGGGGGACACGCGAACACCGGGGAGCTGTTTTTT	CASSVSMGGHANTGELFF
TRBV13	NA	NA	TRBJ2-3	15	TGTGCCAGCAGCTTACCCGGGATGGGCACAGATACGCAGTATTTT	CASSLPGMGTDTQYF
TRBV11-2	NA	NA	TRBJ1-5	14	TGTGCCAGCAGCTTTGAGGGAGGAGGTCAGCCCCAGCATTTT	CASSFEGGGQPQHF
TRBV5-4	NA	NA	TRBJ2-7	16	TGTGCCAGCAGCCAATTAATTACAGGGAGCTCCTACGAGCAGTACTTC	CASSQLITGSSYEQYF
TRBV25-1	NA	NA	TRBJ2-3	13	TGTGCCAGCAGTGGGGACCACACAGATACGCAGTATTTT	CASSGDHTDTQYF
TRBV28	NA	NA	TRBJ2-1	16	TGTGCCAGCAGTTTAAGTCCGAATATACCCTACAATGAGCAGTTCTTC	CASSLSPNIPYNEQFF
TRBV7-2	NA	TRBD2	TRBJ2-7	20	TGTGCCAGCAGCTTAGCACCGTTGGGACTAGCGGGAGGCGTCATATGGGAGCAGTACTTC	CASSLAPLGLAGGVIWEQYF
TRBV6-6	NA	NA	TRBJ2-6	16	TGTGCCATACAGGTTCCATTACTCTCTGGGGCCAACGTCCTGACTTTC	CAIQVPLLSGANVLTF
TRBV7-8	NA	TRBD1	TRBJ2-7	15	TGTGCCAGCACCAACTTAGGGGGCACCTCCTACGAGCAGTACTTC	CASTNLGGTSYEQYF
TRBV19	once	TRBD1	TRBJ1-2	14	TGTGCCAGTAGTACCAGGACAGGGGGGATTGGCTACACCTTC	CASSTRTGGIGYTF
TRBV28	NA	NA	TRBJ1-5	14	TGTGCCAGCAGTTTGGCAGGCGGGAATCAGCCCCAGCATTTT	CASSLAGGNQPQHF
TRBV5-5	NA	TRBD2	TRBJ2-1	14	TGTGCCAGCAGCTTGGCCGTGACTAGCGGGGAGCAGTTCTTC	CASSLAVTSGEQFF
TRBV5-1	NA	NA	TRBJ1-2	15	TGCGCCAGCAGCTTGATTGAATTTCAGTCCTATGGCTACACCTTC	CASSLIEFQSYGYTF
TRBV6-1	NA	TRBD1	TRBJ1-5	13	TGTGCCACCGACAGGGCTAGCAATCAGCCCCAGCATTTT	CATDRASNQPQHF
TRBV5-1	NA	TRBD2	TRBJ2-1	15	TGCGCCAGCAGCCTAAGCGGGAGCTCCTACAATGAGCAGTTCTTC	CASSLSGSSYNEQFF
TRBV5-1	once	NA	TRBJ2-5	14	TGCGCCAGCAGTATCAGGGTGGCGGAAGAGACCCAGTACTTC	CASSIRVAEETQYF
TRBV30	NA	NA	TRBJ1-1	10	TGTGCCTGGAGTGGGGGTGAAGCTTTCTTT	CAWSGGEAFF
TRBV29-1	once	NA	TRBJ2-1	11	TGCAGCGTTGGACGGTACAATGAGCAGTTCTTC	CSVGRYNEQFF
TRBV27	NA	TRBD2	TRBJ2-7	18	TGTGCCAGCAGTTCCGCCCGACTAGCGGGAGGGGTGGGCGACGAGCAGTACTTC	CASSSARLAGGVGDEQYF
TRBV20-1	NA	NA	TRBJ2-7	11	TGCAGTGCTGGGGAAATCTACGAGCAGTACTTC	CSAGEIYEQYF
TRBV27	NA	NA	TRBJ2-2	14	TGTGCCAGCAGTTTAAACAGGGTTCCCGGGGAGCTGTTTTTT	CASSLNRVPGELFF
TRBV10-2	NA	NA	TRBJ1-5	12	TGCGCCAGCAGTGAGTTGGGTCAGCCCCAGCATTTT	CASSELGQPQHF
TRBV5-6	NA	NA	TRBJ2-7	14	TGTGCCAGCAGCCTCTCCTCCGGGTCCGTCGGGAAGTACTTC	CASSLSSGSVGKYF
TRBV19	NA	TRBD1	TRBJ1-5	17	TGTGCCAGTAGTATAGGGCCCGACAGGGAACCGAATCAGCCCCAGCATTTT	CASSIGPDREPNQPQHF
TRBV5-1	NA	TRBD2	TRBJ2-2	17	TGCGCCAGCAGCTTGGCCGGACTAGCGACCGGCACCGGGGAGCTGTTTTTT	CASSLAGLATGTGELFF
TRBV9	NA	TRBD1	TRBJ2-7	14	TGTGCCAGCAGCGTAGGACAGGGTCTAGGAGAGCAGTACTTC	CASSVGQGLGEQYF
TRBV27	NA	TRBD2	TRBJ2-7	16	TGTGCCAGCAGTTCCGCCGGACTAGCGGGAAGGAACGAGCAGTACTTC	CASSSAGLAGRNEQYF
TRBV6-1	NA	NA	TRBJ2-7	15	TGTGCCAGCAGAACCTCGGAAGGGTACCGTGGCGAGCAGTACTTC	CASRTSEGYRGEQYF
TRBV11-2	NA	NA	TRBJ2-5	13	TGTGCCAGCAGCTTAGAACTCGGCGAGACCCAGTACTTC	CASSLELGETQYF
TRBV30	NA	NA	TRBJ2-1	16	TGTGCCTGGAGTGTACTCACGGGACAATACTACAATGAGCAGTTCTTC	CAWSVLTGQYYNEQFF
TRBV29-1	once	TRBD1	TRBJ1-2	13	TGCAGCGTTGAAGTAGGGGGCCGTATCGGCTACACCTTC	CSVEVGGRIGYTF
TRBV4-1	NA	TRBD1	TRBJ2-1	16	TGCGCCAGCAGCACGTCCGGGACAGGGGGCGCGGATGAGCAGTTCTTC	CASSTSGTGGADEQFF
TRBV4-3	once	NA	TRBJ2-2	15	TGCGCCAGCAGGCGAGACAACCGGAACACCGGGGAGCTGTTTTTT	CASRRDNRNTGELFF
TRBV6-1	NA	TRBD1	TRBJ2-7	15	TGTGCCAGCACCAAATTGACAGGGTCGAGCTACGAGCAGTACTTC	CASTKLTGSSYEQYF
TRBV5-6	NA	TRBD2	TRBJ2-5	17	TGTGCCAGCAGCTTGGGTACCTTAGCGGGATTTCAAGAGACCCAGTACTTC	CASSLGTLAGFQETQYF
TRBV10-3	NA	TRBD1	TRBJ1-1	14	TGTGCCATCAGTAAGGGACAGTCGGACACTGAAGCTTTCTTT	CAISKGQSDTEAFF
TRBV5-1	NA	NA	TRBJ1-2	13	TGCGCCAGCAGCTTGTTCAGGGACTATGGCTACACCTTC	CASSLFRDYGYTF
TRBV7-9	NA	NA	TRBJ2-7	16	TGTGCCAGCAGCCCCTGGCCCGCCATTAGCTCCTACGAGCAGTACTTC	CASSPWPAISSYEQYF
TRBV4-3	NA	NA	TRBJ2-7	13	TGCGCCAGCAGCCAAGAATTGGATTACGAGCAGTACTTC	CASSQELDYEQYF
TRBV5-1	NA	TRBD1	TRBJ1-5	15	TGCGCCAGCAGCTTGACGGGACAGTTGAATCAGCCCCAGCATTTT	CASSLTGQLNQPQHF
TRBV11-2	few	NA	TRBJ1-3	14	TGTGCCAGCAGCTTTTCCCCGCCTGGAAACACCATATATTTT	CASSFSPPGNTIYF
TRBV21-1	NA	NA	TRBJ2-5	17	TGTGCCAGCAGCAAAGCGCTCAGAATTGAGTACGTAGAGACCCAGTACTTC	CASSKALRIEYVETQYF